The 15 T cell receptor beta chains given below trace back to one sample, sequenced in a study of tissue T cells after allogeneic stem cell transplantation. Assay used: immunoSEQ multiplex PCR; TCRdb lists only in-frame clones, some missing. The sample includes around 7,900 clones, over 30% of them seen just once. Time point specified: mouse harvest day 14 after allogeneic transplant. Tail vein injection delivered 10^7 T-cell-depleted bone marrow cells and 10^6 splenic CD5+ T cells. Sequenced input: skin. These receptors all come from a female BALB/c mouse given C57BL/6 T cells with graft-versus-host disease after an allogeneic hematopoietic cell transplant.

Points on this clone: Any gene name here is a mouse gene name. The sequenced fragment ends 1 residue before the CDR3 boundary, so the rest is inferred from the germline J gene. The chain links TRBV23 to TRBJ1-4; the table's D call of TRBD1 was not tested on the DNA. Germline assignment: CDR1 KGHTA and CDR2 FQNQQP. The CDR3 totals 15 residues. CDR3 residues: CSSSRQGFSNERLFF. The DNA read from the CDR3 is TGCTCCAGCAGTCGGCAGGGGTTTTCCAACGAAAGATTATTT.

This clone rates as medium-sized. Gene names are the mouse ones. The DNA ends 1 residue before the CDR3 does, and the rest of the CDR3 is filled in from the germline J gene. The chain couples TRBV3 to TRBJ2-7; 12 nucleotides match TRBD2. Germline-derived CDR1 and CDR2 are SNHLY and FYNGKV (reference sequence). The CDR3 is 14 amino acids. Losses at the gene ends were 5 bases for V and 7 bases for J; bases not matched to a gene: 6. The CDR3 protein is CASSPRLGGLEQYF. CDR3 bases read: TGTGCCAGCAGCCCTCGACTGGGGGGGCTCGAACAGTAC.

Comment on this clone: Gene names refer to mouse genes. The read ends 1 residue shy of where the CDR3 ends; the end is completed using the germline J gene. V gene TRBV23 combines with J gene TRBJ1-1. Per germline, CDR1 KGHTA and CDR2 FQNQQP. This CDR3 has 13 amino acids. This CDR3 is CSSSLRDGTEVFF. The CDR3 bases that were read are TGCTCCAGCAGTCTCAGGGACGGCACAGAAGTCTTC. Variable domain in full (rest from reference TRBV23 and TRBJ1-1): DAAVTQKPRYLIKMKGQEAEMKCIPEKGHTAVFWYQQKQSKELKFLIYFQNQQPLDQIDMVKERFSAVCPSSSLCSLGIRTCEAEDSALYLCSSSLRDGTEVFFGKGTRLTVV.

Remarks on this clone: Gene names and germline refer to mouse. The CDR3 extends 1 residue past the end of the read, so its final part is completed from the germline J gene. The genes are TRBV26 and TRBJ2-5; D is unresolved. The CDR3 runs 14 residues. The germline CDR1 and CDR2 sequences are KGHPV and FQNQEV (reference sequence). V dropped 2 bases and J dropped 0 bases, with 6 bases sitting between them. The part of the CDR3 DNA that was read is TGTGCCAGCAGTCTGGGCAGTAACCAAGACACCCAGTAC. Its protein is CASSLGSNQDTQY. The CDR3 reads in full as CASSLGSNQDTQYF.

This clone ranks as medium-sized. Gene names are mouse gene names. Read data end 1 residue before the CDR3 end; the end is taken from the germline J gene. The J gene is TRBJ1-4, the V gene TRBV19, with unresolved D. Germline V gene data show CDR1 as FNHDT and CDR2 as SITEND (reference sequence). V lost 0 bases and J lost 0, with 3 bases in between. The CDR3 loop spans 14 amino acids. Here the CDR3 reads CASSIGVSNERLFF. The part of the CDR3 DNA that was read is TGTGCCAGCAGTATAGGAGTTTCCAACGAAAGATTATTT. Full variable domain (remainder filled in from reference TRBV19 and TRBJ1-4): GGIITQTPKFLIGQEGQKLTLKCQQNFNHDTMYWYRQDSGKGLRLIYYSITENDLQKGDLSEGYDASREKKSSFSLTVTSAQKNEMAVFLCASSIGVSNERLFFGHGTKLSVL.

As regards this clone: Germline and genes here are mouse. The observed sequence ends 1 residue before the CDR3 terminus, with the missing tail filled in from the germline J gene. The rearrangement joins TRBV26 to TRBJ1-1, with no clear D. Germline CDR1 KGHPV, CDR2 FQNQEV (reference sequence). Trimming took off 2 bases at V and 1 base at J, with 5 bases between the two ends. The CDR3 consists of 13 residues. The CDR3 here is CASSLRVNTEVFF. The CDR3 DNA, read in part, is TGTGCCAGCAGTCTGAGGGTAAACACAGAAGTCTTC. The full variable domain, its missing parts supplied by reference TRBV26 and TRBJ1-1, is NSKVIQTPRYLVKGQGQKAKMRCIPEKGHPVVFWYQQNKNNEFKFLINFQNQEVLQQIDMTEKRFSAECPSNSPCSLEIQSSEAGDSALYLCASSLRVNTEVFFGKGTRLTVV.

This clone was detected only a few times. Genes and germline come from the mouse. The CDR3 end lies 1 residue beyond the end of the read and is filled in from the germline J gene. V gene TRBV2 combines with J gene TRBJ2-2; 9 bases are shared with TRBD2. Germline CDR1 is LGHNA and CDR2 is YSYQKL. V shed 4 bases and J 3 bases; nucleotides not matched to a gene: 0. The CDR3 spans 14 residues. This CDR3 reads CASSPGGDTGQLYF. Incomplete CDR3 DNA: TGTGCCAGCAGCCCTGGGGGGGACACCGGGCAGCTCTAC.

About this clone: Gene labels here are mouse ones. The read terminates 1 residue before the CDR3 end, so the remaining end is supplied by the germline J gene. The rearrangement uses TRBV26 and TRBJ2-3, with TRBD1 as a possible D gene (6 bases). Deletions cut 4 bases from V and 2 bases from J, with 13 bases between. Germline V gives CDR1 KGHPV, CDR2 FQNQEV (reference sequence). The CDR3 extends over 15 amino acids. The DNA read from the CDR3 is TGTGCCAGCAGTCCGGAACAGGGATCTGCAGAAACGCTGTAT. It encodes CASSPEQGSAETLY. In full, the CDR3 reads CASSPEQGSAETLYF.

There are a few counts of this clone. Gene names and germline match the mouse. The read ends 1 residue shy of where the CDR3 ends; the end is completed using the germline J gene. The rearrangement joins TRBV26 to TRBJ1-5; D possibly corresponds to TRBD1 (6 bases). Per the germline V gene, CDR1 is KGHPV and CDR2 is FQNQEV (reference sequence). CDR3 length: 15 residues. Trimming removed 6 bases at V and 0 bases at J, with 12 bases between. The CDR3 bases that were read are TGTGCCAGCAGCCGCGGGACATATAACAACCAGGCTCCGCTT. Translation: CASSRGTYNNQAPL. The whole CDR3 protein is CASSRGTYNNQAPLF.

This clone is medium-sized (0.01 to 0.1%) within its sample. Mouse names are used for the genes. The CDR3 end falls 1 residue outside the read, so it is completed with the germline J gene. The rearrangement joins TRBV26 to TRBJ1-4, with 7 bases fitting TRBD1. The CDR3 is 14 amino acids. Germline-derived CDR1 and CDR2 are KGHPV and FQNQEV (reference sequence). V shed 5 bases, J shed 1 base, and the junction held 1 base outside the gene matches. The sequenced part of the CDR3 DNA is TGTGCCAGCAGTAACAGGGGTTCCAACGAAAGATTATTT. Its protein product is CASSNRGSNERLF. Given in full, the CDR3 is CASSNRGSNERLFF.

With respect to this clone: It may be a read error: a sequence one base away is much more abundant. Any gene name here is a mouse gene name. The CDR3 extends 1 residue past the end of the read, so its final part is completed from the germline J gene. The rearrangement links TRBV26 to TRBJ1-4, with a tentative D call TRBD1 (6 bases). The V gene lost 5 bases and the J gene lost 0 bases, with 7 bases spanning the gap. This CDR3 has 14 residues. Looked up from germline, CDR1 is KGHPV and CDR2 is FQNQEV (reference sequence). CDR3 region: CASSGTFSNERLFF. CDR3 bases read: TGTGCCAGCAGTGGGACATTTTCCAACGAAAGATTATTT. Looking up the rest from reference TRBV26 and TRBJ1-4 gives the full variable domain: NSKVIQTPRYLVKGQGQKAKMRCIPEKGHPVVFWYQQNKNNEFKFLINFQNQEVLQQIDMTEKRFSAECPSNSPCSLEIQSSEAGDSALYLCASSGTFSNERLFFGHGTKLSVL.

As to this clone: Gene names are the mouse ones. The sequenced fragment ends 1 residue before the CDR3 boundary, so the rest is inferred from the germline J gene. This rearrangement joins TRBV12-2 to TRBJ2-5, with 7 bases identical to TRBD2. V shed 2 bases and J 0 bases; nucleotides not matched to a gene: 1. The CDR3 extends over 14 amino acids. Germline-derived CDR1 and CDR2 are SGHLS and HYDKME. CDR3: CASSRGGNQDTQYF. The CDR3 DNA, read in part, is TGTGCCAGCTCTCGGGGGGGTAACCAAGACACCCAGTAC.

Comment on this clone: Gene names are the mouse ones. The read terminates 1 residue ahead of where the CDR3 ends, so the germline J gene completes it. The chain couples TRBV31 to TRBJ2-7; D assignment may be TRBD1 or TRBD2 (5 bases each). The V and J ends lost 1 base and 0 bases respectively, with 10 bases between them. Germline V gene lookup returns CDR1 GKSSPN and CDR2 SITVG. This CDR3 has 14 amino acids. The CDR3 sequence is CAWSRGSSSYEQYF. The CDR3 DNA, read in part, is TGTGCCTGGAGTCGGGGGTCGAGCTCCTATGAACAGTAC.

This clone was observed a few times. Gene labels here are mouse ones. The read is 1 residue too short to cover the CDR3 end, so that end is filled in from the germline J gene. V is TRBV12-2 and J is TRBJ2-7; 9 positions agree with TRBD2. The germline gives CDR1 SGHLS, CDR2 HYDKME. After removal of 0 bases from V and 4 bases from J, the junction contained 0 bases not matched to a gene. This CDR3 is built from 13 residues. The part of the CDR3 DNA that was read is TGTGCCAGCTCTCTCGGACTGGGGTATGAACAGTAC. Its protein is CASSLGLGYEQY. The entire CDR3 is CASSLGLGYEQYF.

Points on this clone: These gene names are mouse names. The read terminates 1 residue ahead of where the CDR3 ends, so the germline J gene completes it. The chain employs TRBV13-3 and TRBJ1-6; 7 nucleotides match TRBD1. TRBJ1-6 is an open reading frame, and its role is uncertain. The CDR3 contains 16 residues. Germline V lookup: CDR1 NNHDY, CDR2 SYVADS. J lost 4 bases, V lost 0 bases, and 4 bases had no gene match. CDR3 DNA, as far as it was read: TGTGCCAGCAGTGATGCCGGCAGGGGGTATAATTCGCCCCTCTAC. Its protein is CASSDAGRGYNSPLY. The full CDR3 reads CASSDAGRGYNSPLYF.